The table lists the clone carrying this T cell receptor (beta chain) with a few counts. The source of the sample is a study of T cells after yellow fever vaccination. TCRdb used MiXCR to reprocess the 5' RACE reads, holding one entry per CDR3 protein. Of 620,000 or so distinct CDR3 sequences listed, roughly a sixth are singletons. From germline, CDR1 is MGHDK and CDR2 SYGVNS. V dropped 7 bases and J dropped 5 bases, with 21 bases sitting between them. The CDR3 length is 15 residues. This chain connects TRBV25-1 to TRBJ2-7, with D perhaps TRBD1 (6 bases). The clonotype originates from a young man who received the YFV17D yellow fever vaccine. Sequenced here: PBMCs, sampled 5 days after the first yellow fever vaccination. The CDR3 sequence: CASTPRGTVGNEQYF. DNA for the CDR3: TGTGCCAGCACCCCCAGGGGTACAGTGGGAAACGAGCAGTACTTC.